The 17 T cell receptor beta chains listed next were all sequenced from one sample in a study of Ad26.COV2.S vaccination and SARS-CoV-2 variants. Indicated treatment: over 15 received Ad26.COV2.S at low or high dose, single or two shots; roughly 5 received placebo; per-sample allocation not given. Sampling occurred on day 63 after the first vaccine or placebo injection. TCRdb's table, derived via immunoSEQ multiplex PCR, lists solely in-frame clones and lacks some. The sample includes around 300,000 clones, less than 90% of them seen just once. The material sequenced was peripheral blood, taken in a trial of Ad26.COV2.S vaccine versus placebo. The receptors derive from a person between 18 and 65 years old who received the Ad26.COV2.S COVID-19 vaccine or a placebo.

The genes are TRBV6-1 and TRBJ2-2; D uncertain. Germline CDR1 and CDR2: MNHNS and SASEGT. Deletions cut 3 bases from V and 2 bases from J, with 10 bases between. This CDR3 comprises 15 residues. The CDR3 nucleotides are TGTGCCAGCAGTGATTGGGTTGGTAACACCGGGGAGCTGTTTTTT. It codes for CASSDWVGNTGELFF.

J is TRBJ2-1 and V is TRBV7-6; D could derive from TRBD1 or TRBD2 (6 bases each). V lost 5 bases, J lost 2 bases, and 16 bases lay in between. The CDR3 contains 16 residues. Germline CDR1 is SGHVS and CDR2 is FNYEAQ. The CDR3 spells CASSTIGGRTYNEQFF. CDR3 bases: TGTGCCAGCAGCACTATCGGGGGCCGAACCTACAATGAGCAGTTCTTC. The complete variable domain, with remaining parts taken from reference TRBV7-6 and TRBJ2-1, reads GAGVSQSPRYKVTKRGQDVALRCDPISGHVSLYWYRQALGQGPEFLTYFNYEAQQDKSGLPNDRFSAERPEGSISTLTIQRTEQRDSAMYRCASSTIGGRTYNEQFFGPGTRLTVL.

This clone occurred a few times. The rearrangement uses TRBV14 and TRBJ2-3; the match to TRBD2 covers 9 bases. V lost 4 bases and J lost 2; bases outside the gene matches: 7. The CDR3 contains 16 residues. Germline-derived CDR1 and CDR2 are SGHDN and FVKESK. The CDR3 protein is CASSLSRTSDTDTQYF. The CDR3 coding sequence is TGTGCCAGCAGCCTCTCCCGGACTAGCGACACAGATACGCAGTATTTT. Full variable domain (missing parts from reference TRBV14 and TRBJ2-3): EAGVTQFPSHSVIEKGQTVTLRCDPISGHDNLYWYRRVMGKEIKFLLHFVKESKQDESGMPNNRFLAERTGGTYSTLKVQPAELEDSGVYFCASSLSRTSDTDTQYFGPGTRLTVL.

The V call is TRBV29-1, the J call TRBJ1-3; perhaps TRBD1 as D (6 bases). CDR1 is SQVTM, CDR2 ANQGSEA, per germline. Trimming left V 8 bases short and J 3 bases short, with 17 bases between. This CDR3 spans 14 amino acids. For the CDR3, the DNA is TGCAGCTTCTCAGGGGTTAATAGTGGAAACACCATATATTTT. Translating gives CSFSGVNSGNTIYF. The full variable domain, with the rest looked up from reference TRBV29-1 and TRBJ1-3, is SAVISQKPSRDICQRGTSLTIQCQVDSQVTMMFWYRQQPGQSLTLIATANQGSEATYESGFVIDKFPISRPNLTFSTLTVSNMSPEDSSIYLCSFSGVNSGNTIYFGEGSWLTVV.

This chain uses TRBV4-1 with TRBJ2-7; D remains unclear. Trimming left V 6 bases short and J 3 bases short, with 9 bases between. The length of the CDR3 is 12 residues. CDR1 is MGHRA and CDR2 is YSYEKL in the germline V gene. DNA for the CDR3: TGCGCCAGCAGTTCACACGGCTACGAGCAGTACTTC. Its translation is CASSSHGYEQYF.

The rearrangement links TRBV28 to TRBJ2-3; TRBD1 might be the D (6 bases). Germline CDR1 MDHEN, CDR2 SYDVKM. This CDR3 region has 16 residues. The V end was cut by 3 bases, the J end by 2 bases, with 15 bases between. CDR3 DNA sequence: TGTGCCAGCAGTTTGGGGGCCCCGGCTAACACAGATACGCAGTATTTT. Its protein product is CASSLGAPANTDTQYF.

This chain uses TRBV6-2 or TRBV6-3 with TRBJ2-7, with D uncertain. CDR1 and CDR2 from the germline V gene are MNHEY and SVGEGT. The germline V and J ends were trimmed by 5 bases and 2 bases, with 10 bases remaining between them. The CDR3 has 13 amino acids. DNA for the CDR3: TGTGCCAGCAGTCTCGGCAGAACCTACGAGCAGTACTTC. Protein sequence: CASSLGRTYEQYF.

The chain combines TRBV7-2 with TRBJ2-3; 8 bases map to TRBD2. There are 15 residues in the CDR3. J lost 3 bases, V lost 3 bases, and 5 bases had no gene match. From germline, CDR1 is SGHTA and CDR2 FQGNSA. The CDR3 DNA reads TGTGCCAGCAGCTTTCTTGGCGGGAGGACAGATACGCAGTATTTT. Its protein product is CASSFLGGRTDTQYF.

This rearrangement joins TRBV28 to TRBJ1-5; no firm D call. This CDR3 spans 13 amino acids. The V and J ends lost 7 bases and 5 bases respectively, with 12 bases between them. Germline assignment: CDR1 MDHEN and CDR2 SYDVKM. CDR3 DNA sequence: TGTGCCAGCAATGGAGGGCGGGATCAGCCCCAGCATTTT. Protein sequence: CASNGGRDQPQHF.

This clone has only a few counts. The chain recombines TRBV12-3 or TRBV12-4 with TRBJ2-7; D gene ambiguous. Trimming took off 8 bases at V and 3 bases at J, with 14 bases between the two ends. The CDR3 is 13 residues long. In DNA, the CDR3 is TGTGCCAGCGGGCGCGACACCTTCTACGAGCAGTACTTC. This translates into CASGRDTFYEQYF.

This chain links TRBV10-3 with TRBJ2-1, with 8 bases matching TRBD1. Germline CDR1 and CDR2: ENHRY and SYGVKD. There are 14 residues in the CDR3. V lost 2 bases to trimming and J lost 8 bases; unmatched junction nucleotides: 5. The CDR3 protein is CAISEGQGRDEQFF. CDR3 nucleotide sequence: TGTGCCATCAGTGAGGGACAGGGTAGGGATGAGCAGTTCTTC.

The V and J genes are TRBV5-4 and TRBJ2-5; 13 positions agree with TRBD2. V shed 4 bases and J 2 bases; nucleotides not matched to a gene: 14. This CDR3 has 19 residues. Germline V gene data show CDR1 as SGHNT and CDR2 as YYREEE (reference sequence). The CDR3 DNA sequence: TGTGCCAGCAGCCCCCCGGCTGGACTAGCGGGGGCAAGACAAGAGACCCAGTACTTC. Its protein product is CASSPPAGLAGARQETQYF.

V is TRBV25-1 and J is TRBJ2-1; D is possibly TRBD2 (6 bases). Germline-derived CDR1 and CDR2 are MGHDK and SYGVNS. V lost 8 bases to trimming and J lost 6 bases, with 23 bases between them. The CDR3 extends over 16 amino acids. The CDR3 here is CASPPVPLAEANEQFF. DNA of the CDR3: TGTGCCAGCCCCCCGGTCCCGTTAGCGGAGGCCAATGAGCAGTTCTTC.

This clone was counted a single time. V gene TRBV25-1 combines with J gene TRBJ1-1; D perhaps matches TRBD1 (5 bases). V lost 0 bases and J lost 5, with 7 bases in between. The CDR3 runs 13 residues. Germline V gene lookup returns CDR1 MGHDK and CDR2 SYGVNS. CDR3 protein: CASSEYGGTEAFF. The CDR3 DNA sequence: TGTGCCAGCAGTGAATATGGGGGAACTGAAGCTTTCTTT. Filled out from reference TRBV25-1 and TRBJ1-1, the complete variable domain reads EADIYQTPRYLVIGTGKKITLECSQTMGHDKMYWYQQDPGMELHLIHYSYGVNSTEKGDLSSESTVSRIRTEHFPLTLESARPSHTSQYLCASSEYGGTEAFFGQGTRLTVV.

This chain joins TRBV7-2 and TRBJ1-2; no firm D call. This CDR3 is 15 amino acids long. Germline V gives CDR1 SGHTA, CDR2 FQGNSA. V gave up 4 bases and J gave up 5 bases, with 17 bases separating them. The CDR3 region has the DNA TGTGCCAGCAGCTATACGCCTGGTTCCCAGTATGGCTACACCTTC. Residues: CASSYTPGSQYGYTF.

The chain employs TRBV20-1 and TRBJ2-3; D might be TRBD2 (5 bases). The V and J ends lost 3 bases and 4 bases respectively, with 14 bases between them. The CDR3 extends over 14 amino acids. Germline V gives CDR1 DFQATT, CDR2 SNEGSKA (reference sequence). The CDR3 coding sequence is TGCAGTGCTAGTCTGACGGAGGCGGCAGATACGCAGTATTTT. Amino acid sequence: CSASLTEAADTQYF.

The chain couples TRBV12-3 or TRBV12-4 to TRBJ2-3, with 7 bases fitting TRBD2. V was clipped by 10 bases and J by 12 bases; unmatched bases: 10. This CDR3 is built from 11 residues. CDR3 loop: CAISWRGSQYF. The CDR3 DNA reads as TGTGCCATTTCATGGCGGGGGAGTCAGTATTTT.